Sequencing of this T cell receptor (beta chain) was carried out in a study of PD-1 blockade in mismatch repair-deficient tumors. Trimming cost V 5 bases and J 4 bases; bases outside gene matches: 7. CDR1 is SQVTM and CDR2 is ANQGSEA in the germline V gene. CDR3 size: 13 residues. Every patient had mismatch repair deficiency by PCR or immunohistochemistry. This clone appeared a few times. Libraries were prepared by immunoSEQ multiplex PCR; TCRdb keeps only in-frame clonotypes and omits some of them. The sample lists around 40,000 clones, roughly three quarters seen once, with approximately 22% in the top ten.

This rearrangement joins TRBV29-1 to TRBJ1-1; the match to TRBD1 covers 7 bases. Sample: peripheral blood, taken 4 weeks after starting pembrolizumab. The source is an adult with mismatch repair-deficient cancer. Here the CDR3 DNA reads TGCAGCGTTTACAGGGGTGGGGGCACTGAAGCTTTCTTT. Protein sequence: CSVYRGGGTEAFF.